The rows below give T cell receptor beta chains drawn from one sample of a study of early T cells in non-severe SARS-CoV-2 infection. TCRdb processed the 5' RACE reads anew with MiXCR; each CDR3 protein has one entry. The table has about 59,000 distinct CDR3 sequences, roughly an eighth seen once. Material: whole blood, obtained at baseline. These receptors all stem from an adult who was a healthcare worker with PCR-confirmed SARS-CoV-2 infection or an uninfected control (not recorded which). Each CDR3 is given with its conserved first and last residue. The order of the fields is D gene, V gene, clone size, J gene, CDR3 DNA, CDR3 protein. D genes are given only for firm matches. Size is omitted from some rows. Given values are once, few, many or a class for expanded clones.

d_call: NA; v_call: TRBV10-3; clone_size: few; j_call: TRBJ2-3; cdr3_nt: TGTGCCATCAGTGATAAAAAAACGGCAGATACGCAGTATTTT; cdr3_aa: CAISDKKTADTQYF
d_call: NA; v_call: TRBV3-1; clone_size: NA; j_call: TRBJ2-5; cdr3_nt: TGTGCCAGCACTCGAGAGGGGGGGAGAACACTCCAAGAGACCCAGTACTTC; cdr3_aa: CASTREGGRTLQETQYF
d_call: TRBD1; v_call: TRBV5-1; clone_size: NA; j_call: TRBJ2-3; cdr3_nt: TGCGCCAGCAGCTTACAGGGGATCATAGATACGCAGTATTTT; cdr3_aa: CASSLQGIIDTQYF
d_call: TRBD1; v_call: TRBV6-6; clone_size: many; j_call: TRBJ1-4; cdr3_nt: TGTGCCAGCAGTACACAGGGGGGGGGCGAAAAACTGTTTTTT; cdr3_aa: CASSTQGGGEKLFF
d_call: NA; v_call: TRBV6-1; clone_size: NA; j_call: TRBJ2-3; cdr3_nt: TGTGCCAGCAGTGAAAGGGCTAGTTGGCGTGCCGGCACAGATACGCAGTATTTT; cdr3_aa: CASSERASWRAGTDTQYF
d_call: TRBD1; v_call: TRBV29-1; clone_size: few; j_call: TRBJ2-1; cdr3_nt: TGCAGCGTTGTACCGGGACAGGGGTTAAATGAGCAGTTCTTC; cdr3_aa: CSVVPGQGLNEQFF
d_call: NA; v_call: TRBV29-1; clone_size: NA; j_call: TRBJ1-1; cdr3_nt: TGCAGCGTTGCCCAGAAAGATAACACTGAAGCTTTCTTT; cdr3_aa: CSVAQKDNTEAFF
d_call: TRBD2; v_call: TRBV6-6; clone_size: few; j_call: TRBJ2-5; cdr3_nt: TGTGCCAGCAGTTACGCTAGCGGGATACCCGAGACCCAGTACTTC; cdr3_aa: CASSYASGIPETQYF
d_call: NA; v_call: TRBV7-9; clone_size: few; j_call: TRBJ1-6; cdr3_nt: TGTGCCAGCAGCTTAAGAGACTCGGCGCCCCTCCACTTT; cdr3_aa: CASSLRDSAPLHF
d_call: TRBD2; v_call: TRBV11-3; clone_size: NA; j_call: TRBJ2-1; cdr3_nt: TGTGCCAGCAGCTTTTTGAGCGGGAGGGTTACCTACAATGAGCAGTTCTTC; cdr3_aa: CASSFLSGRVTYNEQFF
d_call: NA; v_call: TRBV12-3/TRBV12-4; clone_size: few; j_call: TRBJ1-6; cdr3_nt: TGTGCCAGCAGTTTAGAGGGGAATTCACCCCTCCACTTT; cdr3_aa: CASSLEGNSPLHF
d_call: NA; v_call: TRBV10-2; clone_size: NA; j_call: TRBJ2-7; cdr3_nt: TGCGCCAGCAGTTTGGTAGTCTACGAGCAGTACTTC; cdr3_aa: CASSLVVYEQYF
d_call: TRBD1; v_call: TRBV6-1; clone_size: NA; j_call: TRBJ2-3; cdr3_nt: TGTGCCAGCAGTGAAGGACAGGGTAGTGGTACGCAGTATTTT; cdr3_aa: CASSEGQGSGTQYF
d_call: TRBD2; v_call: TRBV4-2; clone_size: NA; j_call: TRBJ2-3; cdr3_nt: TGTGCCAGCAGCCAAGATCTAACGGGAGGGCCAAAAACAGATACGCAGTATTTT; cdr3_aa: CASSQDLTGGPKTDTQYF
d_call: NA; v_call: TRBV28; clone_size: NA; j_call: TRBJ2-7; cdr3_nt: TGTGCCAGCAGTCCCCCGGGACGGAATTACGAGCAGTACTTC; cdr3_aa: CASSPPGRNYEQYF
d_call: NA; v_call: TRBV7-2; clone_size: NA; j_call: TRBJ2-7; cdr3_nt: TGTGCCAGCAGCAGCCGGGACTCTTACTACGAGCAGTACTTC; cdr3_aa: CASSSRDSYYEQYF
d_call: NA; v_call: TRBV5-6; clone_size: few; j_call: TRBJ2-3; cdr3_nt: TGTGCCAGCAGCTTGGCGGGGATTTTCGGTGCGCAGTATTTT; cdr3_aa: CASSLAGIFGAQYF
d_call: NA; v_call: TRBV29-1; clone_size: NA; j_call: TRBJ2-7; cdr3_nt: TGCAGCGTTGTGGGCCACGAGCAGTACTTC; cdr3_aa: CSVVGHEQYF
d_call: NA; v_call: TRBV25-1; clone_size: few; j_call: TRBJ1-1; cdr3_nt: TGTGCCAGCAGTTCGATGGTTGAAGCTTTCTTT; cdr3_aa: CASSSMVEAFF
d_call: NA; v_call: TRBV4-3; clone_size: many; j_call: TRBJ2-7; cdr3_nt: TGCGCCAGCAGCCTTCGGAGGCATAGCTCCTACGAGCAGTACTTC; cdr3_aa: CASSLRRHSSYEQYF
d_call: NA; v_call: TRBV6-2/TRBV6-3; clone_size: NA; j_call: TRBJ2-7; cdr3_nt: TGTGCCAGCAAGCCGGGGCATGCCGCCGAGCAGTACTTC; cdr3_aa: CASKPGHAAEQYF
d_call: TRBD2; v_call: TRBV19; clone_size: few; j_call: TRBJ2-1; cdr3_nt: TGTGCCAGTACCCCATCTGAGGGACGACTAGCGGGCCTATGGTCCAATGAGCAGTTCTTC; cdr3_aa: CASTPSEGRLAGLWSNEQFF
d_call: TRBD1; v_call: TRBV11-2; clone_size: many; j_call: TRBJ1-2; cdr3_nt: TGTGCCAGCAGCCACTACGGGGACTCAAGGGGGCCGTTTGGCTACACCTTC; cdr3_aa: CASSHYGDSRGPFGYTF
d_call: NA; v_call: TRBV18; clone_size: NA; j_call: TRBJ2-1; cdr3_nt: TGTGCCAGCTCACCCCAACCTAGGGATGAGCAGTTCTTC; cdr3_aa: CASSPQPRDEQFF
d_call: NA; v_call: TRBV7-9; clone_size: many; j_call: TRBJ2-1; cdr3_nt: TGTGCCAGCAGCTTAGCTAGCCGACACGATGAGCAGTTCTTC; cdr3_aa: CASSLASRHDEQFF
d_call: TRBD1; v_call: TRBV19; clone_size: NA; j_call: TRBJ2-7; cdr3_nt: TGTGCCAGTAGTGACAGGGGGGCCTACGAGCAGTACTTC; cdr3_aa: CASSDRGAYEQYF
d_call: TRBD2; v_call: TRBV3-1; clone_size: many; j_call: TRBJ2-5; cdr3_nt: TGTGCCAGCAGCCCTCAGCGGGGCAACCAAGAGACCCAGTACTTC; cdr3_aa: CASSPQRGNQETQYF
d_call: NA; v_call: TRBV11-2; clone_size: many; j_call: TRBJ2-1; cdr3_nt: TGTGCCAGCAGCTTAGCCCAGATGCTGGCCTACAATGAGCAGTTCTTC; cdr3_aa: CASSLAQMLAYNEQFF
d_call: TRBD2; v_call: TRBV7-9; clone_size: many; j_call: TRBJ2-5; cdr3_nt: TGTGCCAGCAGCCCCGTGGGAGGGTCCACCCAAGAGACCCAGTACTTC; cdr3_aa: CASSPVGGSTQETQYF
d_call: NA; v_call: TRBV2; clone_size: few; j_call: TRBJ2-3; cdr3_nt: TGTGCCAGCAGCCCAAGAGAGCGGGGCACAGATACGCAGTATTTT; cdr3_aa: CASSPRERGTDTQYF
d_call: NA; v_call: TRBV5-8; clone_size: NA; j_call: TRBJ1-1; cdr3_nt: TGTGCCAGCAGCTACAGGGACGAGGGAAGCTCCTTCACTGAAGCTTTCTTT; cdr3_aa: CASSYRDEGSSFTEAFF
d_call: NA; v_call: TRBV7-2; clone_size: medium-sized; j_call: TRBJ1-3; cdr3_nt: TGTGCCAGCAGCTTGGAGGGGCCGGGAAACACCATATATTTT; cdr3_aa: CASSLEGPGNTIYF
d_call: NA; v_call: TRBV7-3; clone_size: few; j_call: TRBJ2-5; cdr3_nt: TGTGCCAGCAGCCCCGTGCCTGGAGAGACCCAGTACTTC; cdr3_aa: CASSPVPGETQYF
d_call: NA; v_call: TRBV18; clone_size: NA; j_call: TRBJ2-5; cdr3_nt: TGTGCCAGCTCACGAAACCCCCTGCGGGAGACCCAGTACTTC; cdr3_aa: CASSRNPLRETQYF
d_call: NA; v_call: TRBV24-1; clone_size: many; j_call: TRBJ1-2; cdr3_nt: TGTGCCACCAGTGATCCAACAGGGCCCTATGGCTACACCTTC; cdr3_aa: CATSDPTGPYGYTF
d_call: NA; v_call: TRBV5-4; clone_size: few; j_call: TRBJ2-3; cdr3_nt: TGTGCCAGCAGGCGGGCCGAGGCGGATACGCAGTATTTT; cdr3_aa: CASRRAEADTQYF
d_call: NA; v_call: TRBV4-2; clone_size: many; j_call: TRBJ1-6; cdr3_nt: TGTGCCAGCAGTGGGCAGGTTTATAATTCACCCCTCCACTTT; cdr3_aa: CASSGQVYNSPLHF
d_call: TRBD2; v_call: TRBV7-2; clone_size: once; j_call: TRBJ2-1; cdr3_nt: TGTGCCAGCAGCCCGACTAGCGCCTACAATGAGCAGTTCTTC; cdr3_aa: CASSPTSAYNEQFF
d_call: TRBD1; v_call: TRBV5-1; clone_size: many; j_call: TRBJ2-7; cdr3_nt: TGCGCCAGCAGCCCGACAGGGGGTAGATACTACGAGCAGTACTTC; cdr3_aa: CASSPTGGRYYEQYF
d_call: TRBD2; v_call: TRBV29-1; clone_size: NA; j_call: TRBJ2-7; cdr3_nt: TGCAGCGTTCACACTAGCGGGAACAACTACGAGCAGTACTTC; cdr3_aa: CSVHTSGNNYEQYF
d_call: TRBD1; v_call: TRBV19; clone_size: NA; j_call: TRBJ2-2; cdr3_nt: TGTGCCAGTCGGGACAGGGGTACCACCGGGGAGCTGTTTTTT; cdr3_aa: CASRDRGTTGELFF
d_call: NA; v_call: TRBV29-1; clone_size: many; j_call: TRBJ2-7; cdr3_nt: TGCAGCGTTGCAGACACCTACGAGCAGTACTTC; cdr3_aa: CSVADTYEQYF
d_call: TRBD1; v_call: TRBV18; clone_size: many; j_call: TRBJ1-2; cdr3_nt: TGTGCCAGCTCACCCCGGGGACAGGGCTATGGCTACACCTTC; cdr3_aa: CASSPRGQGYGYTF
d_call: NA; v_call: TRBV28; clone_size: few; j_call: TRBJ2-7; cdr3_nt: TGTGCCAGCAGCCCTATCCCGGCGGGCCACGAGCAGTACTTC; cdr3_aa: CASSPIPAGHEQYF
d_call: NA; v_call: TRBV4-1; clone_size: NA; j_call: TRBJ2-3; cdr3_nt: TGCGCCAGCAGCCAAGATTCGTCCGGTGCCTCCACAGATACGCAGTATTTT; cdr3_aa: CASSQDSSGASTDTQYF
d_call: NA; v_call: TRBV15; clone_size: NA; j_call: TRBJ1-2; cdr3_nt: TGTGCCACCAGCAGAGAGAGCCGGAACTATGGCTACACCTTC; cdr3_aa: CATSRESRNYGYTF